This T cell receptor (beta chain) stems from a study of blood T cell repertoires in COVID-19. The overall study: PBMCs, B-cell-depleted T cells, or T cells provided the cDNA or gDNA that made up the material.

Per the study methods: Nucleated cell number was recorded as an estimate derived from reference gene primer amplification. Repertoires were generated with immunoSEQ multiplex PCR, while TCRdb's copy carries only in-frame clones and drops some. D and trimming come from the DNA, and the V and J calls and clone size come from that table. The sample gives about 100,000 clones, around 90% of which show up once; 5.5% to 6.5% is in the top ten. The sequenced material came from peripheral blood. This TCR came from an older woman with acute or convalescent COVID-19.

DNA for the CDR3: TGTGCCACCAGTGATTCGGGACAGGCGGGGAACACCATATATTTT. Translating gives CATSDSGQAGNTIYF. The chain uses TRBV24-1 and TRBJ1-3; the match to TRBD1 covers 8 bases. Germline V lookup: CDR1 KGHDR, CDR2 SFDVKD. V dropped 2 bases and J dropped 7; count of bases not matched to a gene: 6. The CDR3 contains 15 residues.